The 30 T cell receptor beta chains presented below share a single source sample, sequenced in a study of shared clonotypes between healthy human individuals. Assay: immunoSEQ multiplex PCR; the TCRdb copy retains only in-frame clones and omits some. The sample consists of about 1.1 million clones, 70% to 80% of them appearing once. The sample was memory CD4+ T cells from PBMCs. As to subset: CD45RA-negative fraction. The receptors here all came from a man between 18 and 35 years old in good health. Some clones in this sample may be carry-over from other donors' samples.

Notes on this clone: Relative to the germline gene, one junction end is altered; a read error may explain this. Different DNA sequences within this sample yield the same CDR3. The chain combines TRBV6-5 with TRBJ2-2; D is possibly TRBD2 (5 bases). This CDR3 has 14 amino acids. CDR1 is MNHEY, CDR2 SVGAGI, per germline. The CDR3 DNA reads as TGTGCCAGCAGCGGGCCCTTGAACACCGGGGAACTGTTTTTT. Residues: CASSGPLNTGELFF.

The CDR3 sequence is CASTYSDTQYF. CDR3 DNA sequence: TGTGCCAGCACTTATTCAGATACGCAGTATTTT. The genes are TRBV2 and TRBJ2-3, with unresolved D. The V gene lost 7 bases and the J gene lost 4 bases, with 6 bases spanning the gap. The CDR3 totals 11 residues. Germline V lookup: CDR1 SNHLY, CDR2 FYNNEI.

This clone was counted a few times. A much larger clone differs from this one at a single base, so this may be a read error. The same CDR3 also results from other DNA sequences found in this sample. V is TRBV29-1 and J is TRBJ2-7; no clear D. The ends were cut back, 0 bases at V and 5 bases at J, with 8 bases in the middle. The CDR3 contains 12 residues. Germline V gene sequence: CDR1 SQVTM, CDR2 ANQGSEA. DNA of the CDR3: TGCAGCGTTGAAGATCTCCTCCACGAGCAGTACTTC. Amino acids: CSVEDLLHEQYF.

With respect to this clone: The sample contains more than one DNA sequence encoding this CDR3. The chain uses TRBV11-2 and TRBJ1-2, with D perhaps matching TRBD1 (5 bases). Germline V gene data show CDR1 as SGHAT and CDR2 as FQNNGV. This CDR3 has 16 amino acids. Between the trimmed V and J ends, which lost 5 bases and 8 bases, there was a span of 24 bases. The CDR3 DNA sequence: TGTGCCAGCAGCCTCAGGTCGGGACCGTTAATCTACGGCTACACCTTC. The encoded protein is CASSLRSGPLIYGYTF.

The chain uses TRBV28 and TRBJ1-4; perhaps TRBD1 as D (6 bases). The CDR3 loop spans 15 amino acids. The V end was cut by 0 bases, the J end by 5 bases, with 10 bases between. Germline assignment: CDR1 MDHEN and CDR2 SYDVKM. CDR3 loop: CASSLWGDKNEKLFF. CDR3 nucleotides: TGTGCCAGCAGTTTATGGGGGGACAAAAATGAAAAACTGTTTTTT.

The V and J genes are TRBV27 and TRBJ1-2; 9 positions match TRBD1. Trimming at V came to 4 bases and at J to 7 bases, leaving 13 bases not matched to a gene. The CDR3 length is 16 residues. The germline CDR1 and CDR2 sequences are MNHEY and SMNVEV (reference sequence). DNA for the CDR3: TGTGCCAGCAGTTGGACCTCGACAGGGGGTCTGCGTGGCTACACCTTC. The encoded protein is CASSWTSTGGLRGYTF.

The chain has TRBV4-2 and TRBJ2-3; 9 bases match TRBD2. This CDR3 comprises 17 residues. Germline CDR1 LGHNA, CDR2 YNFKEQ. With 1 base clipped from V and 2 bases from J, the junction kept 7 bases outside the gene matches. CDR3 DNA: TGTGCCAGCAGCCAAGCTTCGACTAGCGGTCCCACAGATACGCAGTATTTT. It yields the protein CASSQASTSGPTDTQYF.

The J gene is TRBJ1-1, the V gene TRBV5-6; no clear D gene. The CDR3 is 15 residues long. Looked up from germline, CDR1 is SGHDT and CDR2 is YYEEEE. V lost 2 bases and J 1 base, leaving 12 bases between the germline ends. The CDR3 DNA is TGTGCCAGCAGCTTAGGTGGAAATCGGAACACTGAAGCTTTCTTT. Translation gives CASSLGGNRNTEAFF.

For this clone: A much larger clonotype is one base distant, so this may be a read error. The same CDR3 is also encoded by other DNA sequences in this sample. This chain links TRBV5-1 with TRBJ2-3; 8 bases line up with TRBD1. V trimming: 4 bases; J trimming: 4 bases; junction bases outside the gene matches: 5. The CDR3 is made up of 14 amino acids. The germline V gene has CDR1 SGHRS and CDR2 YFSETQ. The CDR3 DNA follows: TGCGCCAGCAGCCACGGACAGGGAGCAGATACGCAGTATTTT. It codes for CASSHGQGADTQYF.

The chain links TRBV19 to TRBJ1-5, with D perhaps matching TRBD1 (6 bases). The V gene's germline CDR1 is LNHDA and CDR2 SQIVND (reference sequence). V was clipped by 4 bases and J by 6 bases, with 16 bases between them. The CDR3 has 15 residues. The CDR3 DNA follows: TGTGCCAGTAGTAGGTCTGCAGGGGCAGGTCAGCCCCAGCATTTT. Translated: CASSRSAGAGQPQHF.

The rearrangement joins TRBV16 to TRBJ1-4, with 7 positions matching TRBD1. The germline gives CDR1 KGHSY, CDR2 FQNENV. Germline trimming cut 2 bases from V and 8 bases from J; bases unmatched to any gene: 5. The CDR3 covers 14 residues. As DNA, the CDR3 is TGTGCCAGCAGCCAAACGAGGGGGCAAGAAAAACTGTTTTTT. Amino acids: CASSQTRGQEKLFF.

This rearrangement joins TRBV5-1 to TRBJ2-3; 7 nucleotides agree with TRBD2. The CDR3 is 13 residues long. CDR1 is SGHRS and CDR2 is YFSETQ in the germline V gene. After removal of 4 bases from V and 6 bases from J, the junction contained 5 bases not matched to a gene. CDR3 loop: CASSRGLGDTQYF. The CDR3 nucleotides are TGCGCCAGCAGCCGCGGACTAGGGGATACGCAGTATTTT. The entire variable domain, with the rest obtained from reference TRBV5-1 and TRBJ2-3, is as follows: KAGVTQTPRYLIKTRGQQVTLSCSPISGHRSVSWYQQTPGQGLQFLFEYFSETQRNKGNFPGRFSGRQFSNSRSEMNVSTLELGDSALYLCASSRGLGDTQYFGPGTRLTVL.

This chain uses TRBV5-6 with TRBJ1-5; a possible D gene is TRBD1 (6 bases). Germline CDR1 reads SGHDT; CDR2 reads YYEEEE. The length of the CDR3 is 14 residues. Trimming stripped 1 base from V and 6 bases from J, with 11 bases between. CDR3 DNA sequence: TGTGCCAGCAGCTTGTCGGGGGCGGGTCAGCCCCAGCATTTT. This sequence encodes CASSLSGAGQPQHF.

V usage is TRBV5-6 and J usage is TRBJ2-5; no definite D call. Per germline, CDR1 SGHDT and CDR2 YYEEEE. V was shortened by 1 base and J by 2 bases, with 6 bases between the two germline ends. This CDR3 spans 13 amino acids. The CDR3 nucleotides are TGTGCCAGCAGCTTGTGGAAACAAGAGACCCAGTACTTC. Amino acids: CASSLWKQETQYF.

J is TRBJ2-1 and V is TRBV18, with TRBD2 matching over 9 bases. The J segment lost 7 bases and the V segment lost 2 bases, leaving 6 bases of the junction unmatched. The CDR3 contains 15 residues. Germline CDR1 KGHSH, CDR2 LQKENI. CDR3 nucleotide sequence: TGTGCCAGCTCACCAATGGCGGGAGGGGAAAATGAGCAGTTCTTC. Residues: CASSPMAGGENEQFF.

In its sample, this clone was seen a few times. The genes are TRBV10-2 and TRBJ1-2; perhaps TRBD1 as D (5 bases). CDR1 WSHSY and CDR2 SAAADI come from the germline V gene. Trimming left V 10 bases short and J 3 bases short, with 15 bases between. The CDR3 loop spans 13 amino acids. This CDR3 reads CATHRIGDYGYTF. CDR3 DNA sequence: TGCGCCACCCACAGGATAGGGGACTATGGCTACACCTTC.

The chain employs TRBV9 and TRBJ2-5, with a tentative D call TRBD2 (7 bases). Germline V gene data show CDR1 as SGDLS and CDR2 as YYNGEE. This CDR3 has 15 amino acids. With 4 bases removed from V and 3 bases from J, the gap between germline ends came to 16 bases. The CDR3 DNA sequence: TGTGCCAGCAGCCCCGGACTAGGGGGTAAAGAGACCCAGTACTTC. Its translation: CASSPGLGGKETQYF.

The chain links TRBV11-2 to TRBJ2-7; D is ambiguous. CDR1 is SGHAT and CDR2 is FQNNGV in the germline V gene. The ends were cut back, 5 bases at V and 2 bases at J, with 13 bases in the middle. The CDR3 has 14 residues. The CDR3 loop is CASSPRTAAYEQYF. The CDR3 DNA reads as TGTGCCAGCAGCCCCCGGACGGCAGCCTACGAGCAGTACTTC.

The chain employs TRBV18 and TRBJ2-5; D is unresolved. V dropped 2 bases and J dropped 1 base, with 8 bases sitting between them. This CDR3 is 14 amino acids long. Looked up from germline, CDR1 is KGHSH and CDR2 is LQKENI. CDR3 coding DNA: TGTGCCAGCTCACCAAGCAGGAGCCAAGAGACCCAGTACTTC. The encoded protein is CASSPSRSQETQYF.

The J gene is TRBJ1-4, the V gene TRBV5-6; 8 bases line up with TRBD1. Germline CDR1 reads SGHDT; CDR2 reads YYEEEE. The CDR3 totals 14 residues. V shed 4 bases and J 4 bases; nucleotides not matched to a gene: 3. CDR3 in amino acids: CASSHRGFNEKLFF. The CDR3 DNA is TGTGCCAGCAGCCACAGGGGGTTTAATGAAAAACTGTTTTTT.

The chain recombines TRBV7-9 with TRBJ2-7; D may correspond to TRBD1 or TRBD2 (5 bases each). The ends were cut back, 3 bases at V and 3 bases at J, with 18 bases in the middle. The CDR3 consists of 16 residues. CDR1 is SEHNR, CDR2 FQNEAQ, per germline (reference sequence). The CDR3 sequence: CASSLPPRFGGYEQYF. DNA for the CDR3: TGTGCCAGCAGCTTGCCGCCCCGTTTTGGGGGCTACGAGCAGTACTTC. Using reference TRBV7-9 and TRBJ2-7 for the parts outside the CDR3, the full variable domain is DTGVSQNPRHKITKRGQNVTFRCDPISEHNRLYWYRQTLGQGPEFLTYFQNEAQLEKSRLLSDRFSAERPKGSFSTLEIQRTEQGDSAMYLCASSLPPRFGGYEQYFGPGTRLTVT.

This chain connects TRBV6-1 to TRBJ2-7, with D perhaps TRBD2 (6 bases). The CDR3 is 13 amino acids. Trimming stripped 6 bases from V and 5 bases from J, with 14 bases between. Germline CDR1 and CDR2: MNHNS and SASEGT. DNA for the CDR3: TGTGCCAGCAGGTCGAGCGGGTCTAACGAGCAGTACTTC. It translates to CASRSSGSNEQYF.

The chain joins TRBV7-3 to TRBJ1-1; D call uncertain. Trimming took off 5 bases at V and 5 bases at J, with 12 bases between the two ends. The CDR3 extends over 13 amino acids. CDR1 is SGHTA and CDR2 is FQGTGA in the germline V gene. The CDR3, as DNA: TGTGCCAGCAGCGCGGGCCCTTGGACTGAAGCTTTCTTT. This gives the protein CASSAGPWTEAFF.

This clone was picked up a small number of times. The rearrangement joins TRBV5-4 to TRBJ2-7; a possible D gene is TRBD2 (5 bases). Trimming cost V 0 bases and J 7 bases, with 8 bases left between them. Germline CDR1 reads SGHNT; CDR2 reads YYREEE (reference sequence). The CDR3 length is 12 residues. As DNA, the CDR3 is TGTGCCAGCAGCTTGGACAGAGGGGAGCAGTACTTC. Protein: CASSLDRGEQYF.

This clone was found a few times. In DNA form, the CDR3 reads TGTGCCAGCTCAGTAGGCGCGGGTGGCACTGAAGCTTTCTTT. Translation: CASSVGAGGTEAFF. The rearrangement joins TRBV18 to TRBJ1-1, with D uncertain. The V end lost 5 bases, the J end lost 4 bases, and 14 bases lay between the germline ends. Germline V gives CDR1 KGHSH, CDR2 LQKENI. This CDR3 is built from 14 residues.

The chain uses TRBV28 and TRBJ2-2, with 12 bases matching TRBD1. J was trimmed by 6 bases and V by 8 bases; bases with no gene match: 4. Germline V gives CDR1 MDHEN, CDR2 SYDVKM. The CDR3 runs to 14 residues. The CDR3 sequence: CASGTGGGAGELFF. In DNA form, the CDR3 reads TGTGCCAGCGGGACAGGGGGCGGGGCCGGGGAGCTGTTTTTT.

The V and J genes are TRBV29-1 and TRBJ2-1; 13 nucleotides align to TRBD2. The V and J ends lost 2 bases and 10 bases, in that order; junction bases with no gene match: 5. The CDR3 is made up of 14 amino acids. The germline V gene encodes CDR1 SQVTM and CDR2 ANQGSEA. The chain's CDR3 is CSVETSGRAGEQFF. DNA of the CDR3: TGCAGCGTTGAAACTAGCGGGAGGGCCGGGGAGCAGTTCTTC.

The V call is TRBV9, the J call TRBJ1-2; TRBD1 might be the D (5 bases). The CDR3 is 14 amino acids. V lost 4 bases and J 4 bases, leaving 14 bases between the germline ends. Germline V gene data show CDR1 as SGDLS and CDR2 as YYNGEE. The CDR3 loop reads CASSPRGAGYGYTF. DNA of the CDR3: TGTGCCAGCAGCCCGAGAGGGGCGGGCTATGGCTACACCTTC.

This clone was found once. CDR3 amino acids: CASSLRGGQPQHF. The DNA for the CDR3 is TGTGCCAGCAGCTTACGGGGGGGTCAGCCCCAGCATTTT. The chain recombines TRBV7-9 with TRBJ1-5; weak D call: TRBD1 (5 bases). Germline CDR1 is SEHNR and CDR2 is FQNEAQ (reference sequence). The CDR3 length is 13 residues. Deletions cut 2 bases from V and 6 bases from J, with 8 bases between.

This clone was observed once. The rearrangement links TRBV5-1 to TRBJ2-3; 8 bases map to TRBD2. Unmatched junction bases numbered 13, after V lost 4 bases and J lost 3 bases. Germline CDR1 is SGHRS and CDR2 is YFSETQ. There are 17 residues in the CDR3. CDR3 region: CASSPPGASGLTDTQYF. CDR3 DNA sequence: TGCGCCAGCAGCCCGCCAGGGGCTAGCGGGCTGACAGATACGCAGTATTTT. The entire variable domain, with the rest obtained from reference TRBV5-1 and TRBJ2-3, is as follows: KAGVTQTPRYLIKTRGQQVTLSCSPISGHRSVSWYQQTPGQGLQFLFEYFSETQRNKGNFPGRFSGRQFSNSRSEMNVSTLELGDSALYLCASSPPGASGLTDTQYFGPGTRLTVL.